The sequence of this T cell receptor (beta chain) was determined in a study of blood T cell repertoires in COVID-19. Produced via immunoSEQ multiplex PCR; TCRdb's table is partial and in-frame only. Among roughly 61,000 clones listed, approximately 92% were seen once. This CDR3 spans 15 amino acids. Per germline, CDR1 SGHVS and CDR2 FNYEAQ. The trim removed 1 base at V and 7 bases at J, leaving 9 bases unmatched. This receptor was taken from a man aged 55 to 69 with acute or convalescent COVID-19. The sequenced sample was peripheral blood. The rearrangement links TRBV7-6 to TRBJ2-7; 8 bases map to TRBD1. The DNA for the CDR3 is TGTGCCAGCAGCTTAGGTAGTCAGGGGGCTCGGGAGCAGTACTTC. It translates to CASSLGSQGAREQYF.